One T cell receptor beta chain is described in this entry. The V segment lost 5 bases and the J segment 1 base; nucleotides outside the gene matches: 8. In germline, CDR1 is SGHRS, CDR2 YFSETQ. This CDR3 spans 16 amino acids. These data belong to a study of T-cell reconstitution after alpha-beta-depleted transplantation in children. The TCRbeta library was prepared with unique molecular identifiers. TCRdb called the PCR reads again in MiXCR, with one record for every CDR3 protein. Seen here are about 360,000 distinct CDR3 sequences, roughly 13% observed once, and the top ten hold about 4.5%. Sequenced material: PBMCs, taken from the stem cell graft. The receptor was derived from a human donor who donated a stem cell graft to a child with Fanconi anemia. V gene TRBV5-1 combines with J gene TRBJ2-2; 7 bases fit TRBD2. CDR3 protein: CASSVVAGLNTGELFF. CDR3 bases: TGCGCCAGCAGTGTGGTAGCGGGTTTGAACACCGGGGAGCTGTTTTTT.